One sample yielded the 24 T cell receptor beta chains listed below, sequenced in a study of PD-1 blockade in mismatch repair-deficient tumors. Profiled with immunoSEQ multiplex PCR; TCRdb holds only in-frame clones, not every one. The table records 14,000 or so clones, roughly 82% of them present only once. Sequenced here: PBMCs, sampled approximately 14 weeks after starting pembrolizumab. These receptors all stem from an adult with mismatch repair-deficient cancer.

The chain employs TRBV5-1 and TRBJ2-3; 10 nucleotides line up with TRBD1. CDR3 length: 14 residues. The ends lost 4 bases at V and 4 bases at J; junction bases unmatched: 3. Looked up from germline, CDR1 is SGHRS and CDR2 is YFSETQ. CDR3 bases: TGCGCCAGCAGCATGGGGACAGGGGCAGATACGCAGTATTTT. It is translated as CASSMGTGADTQYF.

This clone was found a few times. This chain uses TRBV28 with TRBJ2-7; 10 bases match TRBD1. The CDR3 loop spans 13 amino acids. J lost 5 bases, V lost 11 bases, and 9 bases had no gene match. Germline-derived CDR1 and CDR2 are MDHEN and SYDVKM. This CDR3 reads CAGKDRGGHEQYF. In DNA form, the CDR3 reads TGTGCCGGCAAGGACAGGGGGGGTCACGAGCAGTACTTC.

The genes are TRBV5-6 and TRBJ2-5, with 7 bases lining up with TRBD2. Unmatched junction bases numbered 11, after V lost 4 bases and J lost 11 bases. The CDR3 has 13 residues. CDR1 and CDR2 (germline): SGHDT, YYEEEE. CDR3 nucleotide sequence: TGTGCCAGCAGCCCCGGAAGGTGGGGGGGGCAGTACTTC. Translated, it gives CASSPGRWGGQYF. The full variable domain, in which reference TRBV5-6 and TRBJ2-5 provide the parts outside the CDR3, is DAGVTQSPTHLIKTRGQQVTLRCSPKSGHDTVSWYQQALGQGPQFIFQYYEEEERQRGNFPDRFSGHQFPNYSSELNVNALLLGDSALYLCASSPGRWGGQYFGPGTRLLVL.

CDR3 protein: CASSLEGQILNYGYTF. CDR3 in DNA: TGTGCCAGCAGCTTAGAGGGACAGATACTTAACTATGGCTACACCTTC. The chain recombines TRBV7-6 with TRBJ1-2; 7 bases fit TRBD1. This CDR3 comprises 16 residues. The ends lost 1 base at V and 1 base at J; junction bases unmatched: 6. The germline V gene encodes CDR1 SGHVS and CDR2 FNYEAQ.

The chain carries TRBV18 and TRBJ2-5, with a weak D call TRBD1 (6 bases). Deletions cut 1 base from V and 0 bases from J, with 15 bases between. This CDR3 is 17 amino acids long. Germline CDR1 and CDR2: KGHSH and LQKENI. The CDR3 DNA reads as TGTGCCAGCTCACCACTCCCTGTCAGGGGTAACCAAGAGACCCAGTACTTC. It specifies CASSPLPVRGNQETQYF.

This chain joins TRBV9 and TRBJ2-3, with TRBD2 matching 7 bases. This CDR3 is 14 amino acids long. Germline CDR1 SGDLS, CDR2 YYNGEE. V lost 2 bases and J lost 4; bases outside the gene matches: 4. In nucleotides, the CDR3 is TGTGCCAGCAGCGTTCGACTAGCTCCAGATACGCAGTATTTT. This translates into CASSVRLAPDTQYF.

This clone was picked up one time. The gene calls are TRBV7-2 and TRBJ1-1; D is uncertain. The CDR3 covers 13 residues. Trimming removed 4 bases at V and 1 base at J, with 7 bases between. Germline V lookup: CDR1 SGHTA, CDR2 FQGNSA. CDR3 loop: CASSSQANTEAFF. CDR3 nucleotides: TGTGCCAGCAGCTCCCAAGCGAACACTGAAGCTTTCTTT.

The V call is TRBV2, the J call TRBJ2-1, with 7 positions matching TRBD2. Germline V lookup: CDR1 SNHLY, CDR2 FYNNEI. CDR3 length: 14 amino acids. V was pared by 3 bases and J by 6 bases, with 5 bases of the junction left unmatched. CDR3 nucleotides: TGTGCCAGCAGTGATGGGACTACTCTCAATGAGCAGTTCTTC. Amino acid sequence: CASSDGTTLNEQFF.

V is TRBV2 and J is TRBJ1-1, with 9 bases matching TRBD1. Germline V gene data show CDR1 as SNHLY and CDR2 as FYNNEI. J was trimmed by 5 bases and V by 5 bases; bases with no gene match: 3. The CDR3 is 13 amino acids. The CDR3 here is CASSPDRGTEAFF. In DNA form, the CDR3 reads TGTGCCAGCAGTCCTGACAGGGGGACTGAAGCTTTCTTT. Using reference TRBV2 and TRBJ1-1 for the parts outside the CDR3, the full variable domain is EPEVTQTPSHQVTQMGQEVILRCVPISNHLYFYWYRQILGQKVEFLVSFYNNEISEKSEIFDDQFSVERPDGSNFTLKIRSTKLEDSAMYFCASSPDRGTEAFFGQGTRLTVV.

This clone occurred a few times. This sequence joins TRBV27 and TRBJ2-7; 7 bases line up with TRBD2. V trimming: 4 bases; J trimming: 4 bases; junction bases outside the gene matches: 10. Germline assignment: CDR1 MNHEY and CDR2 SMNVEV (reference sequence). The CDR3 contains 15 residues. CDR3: CASSSIRGREYEQYF. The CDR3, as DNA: TGTGCCAGCAGTTCCATCCGAGGGAGGGAGTACGAGCAGTACTTC.

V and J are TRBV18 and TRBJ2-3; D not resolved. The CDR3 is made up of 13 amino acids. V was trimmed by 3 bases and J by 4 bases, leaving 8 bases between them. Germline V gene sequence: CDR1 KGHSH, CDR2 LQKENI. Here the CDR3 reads CASSPVEADTQYF. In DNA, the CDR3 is TGTGCCAGCTCACCGGTCGAGGCAGATACGCAGTATTTT.

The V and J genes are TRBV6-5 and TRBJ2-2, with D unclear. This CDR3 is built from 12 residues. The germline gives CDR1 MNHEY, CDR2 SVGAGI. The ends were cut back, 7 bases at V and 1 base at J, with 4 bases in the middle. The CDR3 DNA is TGTGCCAGCACCATGAACACCGGGGAGCTGTTTTTT. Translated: CASTMNTGELFF.

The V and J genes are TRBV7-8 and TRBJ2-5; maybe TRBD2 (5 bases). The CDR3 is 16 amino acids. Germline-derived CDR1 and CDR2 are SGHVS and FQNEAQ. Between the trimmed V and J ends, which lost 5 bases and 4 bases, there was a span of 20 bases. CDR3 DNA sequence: TGTGCCAGCAGCGGAGAGGGTCGGGCGGCAGGAGAGACCCAGTACTTC. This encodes CASSGEGRAAGETQYF.

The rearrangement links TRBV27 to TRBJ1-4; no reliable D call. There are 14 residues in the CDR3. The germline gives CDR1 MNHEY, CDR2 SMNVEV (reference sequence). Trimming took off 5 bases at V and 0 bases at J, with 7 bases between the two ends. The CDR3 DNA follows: TGTGCCAGCAGTGTCAGCGCAACTAATGAAAAACTGTTTTTT. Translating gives CASSVSATNEKLFF.

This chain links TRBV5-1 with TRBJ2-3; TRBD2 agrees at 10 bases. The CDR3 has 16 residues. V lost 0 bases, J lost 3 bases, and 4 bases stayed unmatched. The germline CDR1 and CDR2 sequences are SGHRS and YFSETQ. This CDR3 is CASSLGASGRTDTQYF. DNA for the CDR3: TGCGCCAGCAGCTTGGGGGCTAGCGGGAGAACAGATACGCAGTATTTT.

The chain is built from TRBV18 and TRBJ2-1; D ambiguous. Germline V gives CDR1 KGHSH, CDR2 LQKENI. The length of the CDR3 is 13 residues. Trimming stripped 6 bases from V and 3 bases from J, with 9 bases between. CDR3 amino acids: CASSPPGYNEQFF. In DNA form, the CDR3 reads TGTGCCAGCTCCCCGCCCGGCTACAATGAGCAGTTCTTC.

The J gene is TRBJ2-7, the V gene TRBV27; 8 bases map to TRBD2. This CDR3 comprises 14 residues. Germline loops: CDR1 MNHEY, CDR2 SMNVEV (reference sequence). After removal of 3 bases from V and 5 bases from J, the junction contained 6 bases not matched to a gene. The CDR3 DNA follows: TGTGCCAGCAGTTTGAGCGGGACTAGAAACGAGCAGTACTTC. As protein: CASSLSGTRNEQYF.

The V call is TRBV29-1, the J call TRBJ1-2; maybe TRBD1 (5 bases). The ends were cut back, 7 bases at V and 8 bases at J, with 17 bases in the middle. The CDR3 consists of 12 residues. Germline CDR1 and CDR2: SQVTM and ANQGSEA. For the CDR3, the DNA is TGCAGCGGAACTAGGGACGGGAGCGGCTACACCTTC. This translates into CSGTRDGSGYTF.

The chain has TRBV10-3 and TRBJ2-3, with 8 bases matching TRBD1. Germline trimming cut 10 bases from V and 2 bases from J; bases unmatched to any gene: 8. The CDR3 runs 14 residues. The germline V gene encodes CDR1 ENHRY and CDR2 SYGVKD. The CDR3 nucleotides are TGTGCCACTGGCCAGGGGGCTTCCACAGATACGCAGTATTTT. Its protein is CATGQGASTDTQYF.

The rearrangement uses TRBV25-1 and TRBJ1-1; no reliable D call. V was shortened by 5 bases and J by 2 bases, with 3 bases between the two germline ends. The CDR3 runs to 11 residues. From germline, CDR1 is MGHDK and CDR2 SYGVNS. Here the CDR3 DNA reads TGTGCCAGCAGTCTTAACACTGAAGCTTTCTTT. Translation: CASSLNTEAFF.

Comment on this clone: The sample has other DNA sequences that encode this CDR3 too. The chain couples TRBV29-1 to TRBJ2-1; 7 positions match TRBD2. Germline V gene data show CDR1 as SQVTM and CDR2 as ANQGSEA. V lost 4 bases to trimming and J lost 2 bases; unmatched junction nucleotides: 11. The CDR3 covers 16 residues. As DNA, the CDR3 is TGCAGCGTTGCGGACCATATGCGGGGGACCTACAATGAGCAGTTCTTC. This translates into CSVADHMRGTYNEQFF.

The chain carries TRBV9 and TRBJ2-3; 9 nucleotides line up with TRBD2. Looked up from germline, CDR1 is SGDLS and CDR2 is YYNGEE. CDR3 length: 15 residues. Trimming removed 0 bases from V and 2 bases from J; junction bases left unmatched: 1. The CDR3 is CASSVGGRATDTQYF. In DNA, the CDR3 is TGTGCCAGCAGCGTAGGCGGGAGGGCCACAGATACGCAGTATTTT.

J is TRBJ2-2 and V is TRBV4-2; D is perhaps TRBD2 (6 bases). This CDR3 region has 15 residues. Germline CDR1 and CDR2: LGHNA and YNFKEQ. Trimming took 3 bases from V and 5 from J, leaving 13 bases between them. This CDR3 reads CASSQAFGGTGELFF. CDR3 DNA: TGTGCCAGCAGCCAGGCATTTGGGGGGACCGGGGAGCTGTTTTTT.

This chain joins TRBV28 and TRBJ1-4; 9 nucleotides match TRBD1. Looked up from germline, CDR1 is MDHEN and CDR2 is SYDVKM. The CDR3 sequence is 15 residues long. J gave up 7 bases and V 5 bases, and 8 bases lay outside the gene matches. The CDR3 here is CASSESGTGREKLFF. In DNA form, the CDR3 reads TGTGCCAGCAGTGAGTCCGGGACAGGGCGTGAAAAACTGTTTTTT.